This T cell receptor (beta chain) was obtained from a study of blood T cell repertoires in COVID-19. Data came from immunoSEQ multiplex PCR; TCRdb stores just in-frame clones and leaves some out. The profile shows around 700,000 clones, more than 80% of them singletons. The CDR3 length is 11 residues. Germline loops: CDR1 WSHSY, CDR2 SAAADI. The V end was cut by 6 bases, the J end by 10 bases, with 10 bases between. The sample consisted of peripheral blood. V and J are TRBV10-2 and TRBJ2-1; D might be TRBD2 (6 bases). The sequence was obtained from a woman younger than 35 with acute or convalescent COVID-19. The chain's CDR3 is CASRGGSEQFF. DNA for the CDR3: TGCGCCAGCAGGGGGGGTAGCGAGCAGTTCTTC.